The clone carrying this TCR beta chain has just a few counts. This specimen comes from a study of blood T cells in healthy people across ages. PCR was performed a second time for about 7 to 11 cycles using a sample-barcoded 5' primer and a J-beta primer mix. TCRdb itself ran the 5' RACE reads through MiXCR, one entry per CDR3 protein. Altogether 800,000 to 900,000 distinct CDR3 sequences are present, under 80% being singletons, with the ten largest covering 25% to 30%. The CDR3 totals 12 residues. Germline V gene data show CDR1 as SGHTA and CDR2 as FQGNSA. The V end lost 5 bases, the J end lost 14 bases, and 16 bases lay between the germline ends.

This TCR was recovered from a man between 25 and 39 years old in good health. Sequenced: blood. V is TRBV7-2 and J is TRBJ2-1; possible D gene TRBD1, 6 bases. CDR3 nucleotide sequence: TGTGCCAGCAGCAGCCCGGACAGAATGAAGTTCTTC. Its translation: CASSSPDRMKFF.